Listed below are T cell receptor beta chains from one sample, sequenced in a study of human T cells and chemical hapten exposure. Each CDR3 protein gets one entry after TCRdb re-called the RACE reads with MiXCR. The table shows 75,000 to 100,000 distinct CDR3 sequences, with roughly 12% occurring only once. This specimen was whole blood, taken in connection with sensitization to the hapten diphenylcyclopropenone (DPC). These receptors all come from a woman aged 35 to 49 with alopecia areata. Some clones in this sample may be carry-over from other donors' samples. Each CDR3 is given with its conserved first and last residue. The order of the fields is J gene, clone size, D gene, V gene, CDR3 protein, CDR3 DNA. D genes are given only for firm matches. For some rows the clone size is stated as once, few or many, or as a class when expanded; others skip it.

j_gene: TRBJ1-1
abundance: .
d_gene: .
v_gene: TRBV29-1
CDR3aa: CSVAGGYSEAFF
CDR3nt: TGCAGCGTTGCTGGTGGCTACTCTGAAGCTTTCTTT

j_gene: TRBJ1-6
abundance: .
d_gene: .
v_gene: TRBV29-1
CDR3aa: CSVEYRPGAPLHF
CDR3nt: TGCAGCGTTGAATACAGGCCTGGGGCACCCCTCCACTTT

j_gene: TRBJ2-3
abundance: few
d_gene: TRBD2
v_gene: TRBV3-1
CDR3aa: CASSPRTSGTEDTQYF
CDR3nt: TGTGCCAGCAGCCCCAGGACTAGCGGGACGGAAGATACGCAGTATTTT

j_gene: TRBJ2-7
abundance: many
d_gene: .
v_gene: TRBV28
CDR3aa: CASSLWAPTSYEQYF
CDR3nt: TGTGCCAGCAGTTTATGGGCCCCGACCTCCTACGAGCAGTACTTC

j_gene: TRBJ2-2
abundance: few
d_gene: .
v_gene: TRBV19
CDR3aa: CASSSSGTRTGELFF
CDR3nt: TGTGCCAGTAGTTCCTCCGGGACGAGAACCGGGGAGCTGTTTTTT

j_gene: TRBJ2-7
abundance: many
d_gene: .
v_gene: TRBV27
CDR3aa: CASSPYPWGRYEQYF
CDR3nt: TGTGCCAGCAGTCCGTACCCCTGGGGACGGTACGAGCAGTACTTC

j_gene: TRBJ2-6
abundance: many
d_gene: .
v_gene: TRBV27
CDR3aa: CASSLWAPGANVLTF
CDR3nt: TGTGCCAGCAGTTTATGGGCCCCTGGGGCCAACGTCCTGACTTTC

j_gene: TRBJ1-5
abundance: .
d_gene: .
v_gene: TRBV5-1
CDR3aa: CASSLAGHSNQPQHF
CDR3nt: TGCGCCAGCAGCTTGGCAGGGCATAGCAATCAGCCCCAGCATTTT

j_gene: TRBJ2-2
abundance: many
d_gene: TRBD1
v_gene: TRBV29-1
CDR3aa: CSARTGGRAGELFF
CDR3nt: TGCAGCGCACGGACAGGGGGCAGAGCCGGGGAGCTGTTTTTT

j_gene: TRBJ2-3
abundance: .
d_gene: .
v_gene: TRBV19
CDR3aa: CASIAGGSTDTQYF
CDR3nt: TGTGCCAGTATAGCTGGCGGGAGCACAGATACGCAGTATTTT

j_gene: TRBJ2-5
abundance: .
d_gene: .
v_gene: TRBV4-1
CDR3aa: CASSQATGTTETQYF
CDR3nt: TGCGCCAGCAGCCAAGCTACAGGGACAACGGAGACCCAGTACTTC

j_gene: TRBJ2-6
abundance: many
d_gene: .
v_gene: TRBV7-3
CDR3aa: CASSSQSQTGSGANVLTF
CDR3nt: TGTGCCAGCAGCTCCCAATCCCAGACTGGATCTGGGGCCAACGTCCTGACTTTC

j_gene: TRBJ2-3
abundance: few
d_gene: TRBD2
v_gene: TRBV5-4
CDR3aa: CASRMTSGAPTDTQYF
CDR3nt: TGTGCCAGCAGGATGACTAGCGGGGCTCCCACAGATACGCAGTATTTT

j_gene: TRBJ1-5
abundance: few
d_gene: .
v_gene: TRBV12-3/TRBV12-4
CDR3aa: CASGWVGNQPQHF
CDR3nt: TGTGCCAGCGGGTGGGTTGGAAATCAGCCCCAGCATTTT

j_gene: TRBJ2-1
abundance: many
d_gene: TRBD2
v_gene: TRBV11-2
CDR3aa: CASSSPGSGRYSSYNEQFF
CDR3nt: TGTGCCAGCAGCTCCCCCGGTAGCGGGAGGTACAGCTCCTACAATGAGCAGTTCTTC

j_gene: TRBJ1-2
abundance: .
d_gene: TRBD1
v_gene: TRBV6-5
CDR3aa: CASSYRQGSTAYGYTF
CDR3nt: TGTGCCAGCAGTTACAGACAGGGTAGTACGGCCTATGGCTACACCTTC

j_gene: TRBJ2-3
abundance: few
d_gene: .
v_gene: TRBV3-1
CDR3aa: CASSQDKLVTDTQYF
CDR3nt: TGTGCCAGCAGCCAAGATAAGCTGGTCACAGATACGCAGTATTTT

j_gene: TRBJ2-1
abundance: .
d_gene: .
v_gene: TRBV7-2
CDR3aa: CASRDYEGSIEQFF
CDR3nt: TGTGCCAGCAGGGATTATGAGGGGAGTATTGAGCAGTTCTTC

j_gene: TRBJ2-3
abundance: many
d_gene: .
v_gene: TRBV4-3
CDR3aa: CASSQEWTSTDTQYF
CDR3nt: TGCGCCAGCAGCCAAGAGTGGACTAGCACAGATACGCAGTATTTT

j_gene: TRBJ2-7
abundance: .
d_gene: .
v_gene: TRBV6-4
CDR3aa: CVSPGPISEQYF
CDR3nt: TGTGTTAGTCCTGGGCCGATTAGCGAGCAGTACTTC

j_gene: TRBJ2-3
abundance: .
d_gene: TRBD2
v_gene: TRBV9
CDR3aa: CASSVGTTADTQYF
CDR3nt: TGTGCCAGCAGCGTCGGGACTACTGCAGATACGCAGTATTTT

j_gene: TRBJ1-3
abundance: few
d_gene: .
v_gene: TRBV7-2
CDR3aa: CASSLVQRPGNTIYF
CDR3nt: TGTGCCAGCAGCTTAGTCCAACGTCCTGGAAACACCATATATTTT

j_gene: TRBJ2-7
abundance: many
d_gene: .
v_gene: TRBV29-1
CDR3aa: CSVVTGTSYEQYF
CDR3nt: TGCAGCGTTGTTACCGGGACCTCCTACGAGCAGTACTTC

j_gene: TRBJ1-2
abundance: few
d_gene: .
v_gene: TRBV6-5
CDR3aa: CASSYSRFSGYTF
CDR3nt: TGTGCCAGCAGTTACTCGCGGTTTTCTGGCTACACCTTC

j_gene: TRBJ2-7
abundance: few
d_gene: .
v_gene: TRBV29-1
CDR3aa: CSVGGDPYEQYF
CDR3nt: TGCAGCGTTGGGGGGGACCCCTACGAGCAGTACTTC

j_gene: TRBJ2-3
abundance: .
d_gene: .
v_gene: TRBV6-1
CDR3aa: CASNLHTPGSTDTQYF
CDR3nt: TGTGCCAGCAACCTCCACACCCCCGGGTCCACAGATACGCAGTATTTT

j_gene: TRBJ1-1
abundance: .
d_gene: TRBD1
v_gene: TRBV10-3
CDR3aa: CAIRNPTGVNTEAFF
CDR3nt: TGTGCCATCAGAAATCCAACAGGGGTTAATACTGAAGCTTTCTTT

j_gene: TRBJ2-1
abundance: .
d_gene: TRBD2
v_gene: TRBV20-1
CDR3aa: CSAREPSGSRNEQFF
CDR3nt: TGCAGTGCTAGAGAACCTAGCGGGAGTCGGAATGAGCAGTTCTTC

j_gene: TRBJ2-3
abundance: many
d_gene: .
v_gene: TRBV14
CDR3aa: CASSQDGGTSTDTQYF
CDR3nt: TGTGCCAGCAGCCAAGACGGCGGTACTAGCACAGATACGCAGTATTTT

j_gene: TRBJ2-1
abundance: .
d_gene: TRBD2
v_gene: TRBV7-3
CDR3aa: CASSLQSSGSEQFF
CDR3nt: TGTGCCAGCAGCTTACAATCTAGCGGGAGTGAGCAGTTCTTC

j_gene: TRBJ2-3
abundance: .
d_gene: .
v_gene: TRBV20-1
CDR3aa: CSALPSVGSTDTQYF
CDR3nt: TGCAGTGCTCTCCCATCGGTGGGCAGCACAGATACGCAGTATTTT

j_gene: TRBJ2-2
abundance: many
d_gene: TRBD2
v_gene: TRBV5-5
CDR3aa: CASSLGSGTYSGELFF
CDR3nt: TGTGCCAGCAGCTTAGGTAGCGGGACGTATAGCGGGGAGCTGTTTTTT

j_gene: TRBJ2-7
abundance: few
d_gene: .
v_gene: TRBV4-3
CDR3aa: CASSQDRFGAYEQYF
CDR3nt: TGCGCCAGCAGCCAAGACAGGTTCGGGGCCTACGAGCAGTACTTC

j_gene: TRBJ2-2
abundance: .
d_gene: TRBD1
v_gene: TRBV6-4
CDR3aa: CASSADRGQGTGELFF
CDR3nt: TGTGCCAGCAGTGCCGACAGGGGGCAAGGCACCGGGGAGCTGTTTTTT

j_gene: TRBJ2-2
abundance: many
d_gene: .
v_gene: TRBV11-1
CDR3aa: CASSLATGELFF
CDR3nt: TGTGCCAGCAGCTTAGCGACCGGGGAGCTGTTTTTT

j_gene: TRBJ2-5
abundance: few
d_gene: .
v_gene: TRBV2
CDR3aa: CASSEDSMYQETQYF
CDR3nt: TGTGCCAGCAGTGAAGACAGTATGTACCAAGAGACCCAGTACTTC

j_gene: TRBJ2-7
abundance: many
d_gene: .
v_gene: TRBV23-1
CDR3aa: CASARGSVYEQYF
CDR3nt: TGCGCCAGTGCGAGGGGTTCGGTCTACGAGCAGTACTTC

j_gene: TRBJ2-2
abundance: few
d_gene: .
v_gene: TRBV20-1
CDR3aa: CSARVWVTGELFF
CDR3nt: TGCAGTGCTAGAGTCTGGGTAACCGGGGAGCTGTTTTTT

j_gene: TRBJ2-7
abundance: few
d_gene: TRBD2
v_gene: TRBV29-1
CDR3aa: CSVGTAGLAGPYEQYF
CDR3nt: TGCAGCGTTGGTACCGCCGGACTAGCGGGGCCCTACGAGCAGTACTTC

j_gene: TRBJ2-3
abundance: few
d_gene: .
v_gene: TRBV28
CDR3aa: CASSPRTWADTQYF
CDR3nt: TGTGCCAGCAGCCCGCGGACTTGGGCAGATACGCAGTATTTT

j_gene: TRBJ2-3
abundance: few
d_gene: TRBD2
v_gene: TRBV20-1
CDR3aa: CSARRLADTDTQYF
CDR3nt: TGCAGTGCTAGAAGACTAGCGGACACAGATACGCAGTATTTT

j_gene: TRBJ2-3
abundance: .
d_gene: TRBD2
v_gene: TRBV11-2
CDR3aa: CASSRGWGTSGRVADTQYF
CDR3nt: TGTGCCAGCAGCCGGGGCTGGGGGACTAGCGGGAGAGTGGCAGATACGCAGTATTTT

j_gene: TRBJ2-3
abundance: .
d_gene: .
v_gene: TRBV7-2
CDR3aa: CASSLDYLSTDTQYF
CDR3nt: TGTGCCAGCAGCTTAGACTACCTTAGCACAGATACGCAGTATTTT

j_gene: TRBJ1-5
abundance: few
d_gene: .
v_gene: TRBV28
CDR3aa: CASSLRRFVRGQPQHF
CDR3nt: TGTGCCAGCAGTTTAAGGCGGTTCGTAAGGGGTCAGCCCCAGCATTTT

j_gene: TRBJ2-5
abundance: .
d_gene: .
v_gene: TRBV5-1
CDR3aa: CASSLAAPPETQYF
CDR3nt: TGCGCCAGCAGCTTGGCGGCACCCCCAGAGACCCAGTACTTC

j_gene: TRBJ2-5
abundance: many
d_gene: .
v_gene: TRBV7-9
CDR3aa: CASSLWETQYF
CDR3nt: TGTGCCAGCAGCCTATGGGAGACCCAGTACTTC

j_gene: TRBJ2-1
abundance: many
d_gene: TRBD2
v_gene: TRBV27
CDR3aa: CASNLAGTDYNEQFF
CDR3nt: TGTGCCAGCAATCTAGCGGGGACTGACTACAATGAGCAGTTCTTC

j_gene: TRBJ2-2
abundance: many
d_gene: TRBD2
v_gene: TRBV29-1
CDR3aa: CSVAGLAGANTGELFF
CDR3nt: TGCAGCGTAGCGGGGCTAGCGGGCGCGAACACCGGGGAGCTGTTTTTT

j_gene: TRBJ1-2
abundance: few
d_gene: TRBD1
v_gene: TRBV14
CDR3aa: CASSRHRGREGNYGYTF
CDR3nt: TGTGCCAGCAGCCGCCACAGGGGGCGAGAAGGGAACTATGGCTACACCTTC

j_gene: TRBJ1-4
abundance: .
d_gene: TRBD1
v_gene: TRBV4-2
CDR3aa: CASSQDGDRAGKLFF
CDR3nt: TGTGCCAGCAGCCAAGATGGGGACAGGGCGGGAAAACTGTTTTTT

j_gene: TRBJ2-3
abundance: .
d_gene: TRBD2
v_gene: TRBV9
CDR3aa: CASKGLATDTQYF
CDR3nt: TGTGCCAGCAAGGGACTAGCGACAGATACGCAGTATTTT

j_gene: TRBJ2-5
abundance: few
d_gene: .
v_gene: TRBV7-3
CDR3aa: CASSFGERETQYF
CDR3nt: TGTGCCAGCAGCTTTGGGGAGAGGGAGACCCAGTACTTC

j_gene: TRBJ2-3
abundance: .
d_gene: TRBD2
v_gene: TRBV12-3/TRBV12-4
CDR3aa: CASSLLAGGRDTQYF
CDR3nt: TGTGCCAGCAGCCTACTAGCGGGGGGAAGAGATACGCAGTATTTT